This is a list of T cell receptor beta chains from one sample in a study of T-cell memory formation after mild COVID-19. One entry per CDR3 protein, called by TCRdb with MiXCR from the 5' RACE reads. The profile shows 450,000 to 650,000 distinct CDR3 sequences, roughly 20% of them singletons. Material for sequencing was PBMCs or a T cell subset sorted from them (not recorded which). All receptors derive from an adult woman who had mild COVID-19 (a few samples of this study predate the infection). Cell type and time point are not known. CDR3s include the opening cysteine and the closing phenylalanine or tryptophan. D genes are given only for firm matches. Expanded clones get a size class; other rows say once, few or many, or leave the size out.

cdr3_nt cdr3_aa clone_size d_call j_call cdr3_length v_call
TGTGCCAGCAAAACCGGGACAGGTATGAACACTGAAGCTTTCTTT CASKTGTGMNTEAFF many TRBD1 TRBJ1-1 15 TRBV12-3/TRBV12-4
TGTGCCAGTAGTTCCGGGACAGGGGGCGGTGAAGCTTTCTTT CASSSGTGGGEAFF - TRBD1 TRBJ1-1 14 TRBV19
TGCGCCAGCAGCCAAGATCCCGGGACAGGGTTAAGTGAGCAGTTCTTC CASSQDPGTGLSEQFF - TRBD1 TRBJ2-1 16 TRBV4-3
TGTGCCAGCAGCCGCGGAGAGAACACTGAAGCTTTCTTT CASSRGENTEAFF few - TRBJ1-1 13 TRBV16
TGTGCCAGCAGTTTATGGGTGGAGTACACTGAAGCTTTCTTT CASSLWVEYTEAFF - - TRBJ1-1 14 TRBV12-3/TRBV12-4
TGTGCCAGCAGGCCGGGACAGGGAGGTGAAAAACTGTTTTTT CASRPGQGGEKLFF - TRBD1 TRBJ1-4 14 TRBV6-5
TGTGCCTGGAGCCGATTGAGCAGGCAAGAGACCCAGTACTTC CAWSRLSRQETQYF - - TRBJ2-5 14 TRBV30
TGTGCCAGCAGCTTACCGGGGGCAGTCGAGCAGTACTTC CASSLPGAVEQYF - - TRBJ2-7 13 TRBV7-9
TGTGCCAGCAGCGTAGGAAGACTGGGAGCCGCGGGAAACACCATATATTTT CASSVGRLGAAGNTIYF - - TRBJ1-3 17 TRBV9
TGTGCCAGCAGAGATCTACAGGGCTCTGGAAACACCATATATTTT CASRDLQGSGNTIYF - - TRBJ1-3 15 TRBV6-2/TRBV6-3
TGTGCCAGCAGCGACCCGTCCCTAGCGGGGGTAGATACGCAGTATTTT CASSDPSLAGVDTQYF - TRBD2 TRBJ2-3 16 TRBV6-1
TGTGCCAGCAGCTCCGGGTGGACTAATGAAAAACTGTTTTTT CASSSGWTNEKLFF - - TRBJ1-4 14 TRBV6-2/TRBV6-3
TGTGCCAGCAATCCGGGACAGCGCGCCACTGAAGCTTTCTTT CASNPGQRATEAFF - TRBD1 TRBJ1-1 14 TRBV2
TGTGCCAGCAGCTCACACGGCAATGAGCAGTTCTTC CASSSHGNEQFF - - TRBJ2-1 12 TRBV7-9
TGTGCCAGCAGCCCCGTGACAGCCGCCAAAAACATTCAGTACTTC CASSPVTAAKNIQYF many - TRBJ2-4 15 TRBV4-2
TGTGCCAGCAGCCTGGGACAGGGCCCTCCCGGGGAGACCCAGTACTTC CASSLGQGPPGETQYF - TRBD1 TRBJ2-5 16 TRBV3-1
TGTGCCAGCAGTTACGCGCGGTGGGATGAAAAACTGTTTTTT CASSYARWDEKLFF - - TRBJ1-4 14 TRBV6-5
TGTGCCAGCAGCCGCCCGGCTTTGGCTAGCGGGATCGCAGATACGCAGTATTTT CASSRPALASGIADTQYF - - TRBJ2-3 18 TRBV21-1
TGCGCCAGCAGCCCCGCCGAGGGGGCACTTATCTACGAGCAGTACTTC CASSPAEGALIYEQYF few TRBD1 TRBJ2-7 16 TRBV5-1
TGCGCCACCGCGACGGCAGCCGGGGAGACCCAGTACTTC CATATAAGETQYF - - TRBJ2-5 13 TRBV5-1
TGTGCCTGGAGTGGAGAGGGGTACGAGCAGTACTTC CAWSGEGYEQYF many - TRBJ2-7 12 TRBV30
TGTGCCAGCAGACGGCAGGGTGGAAAATACGAGCAGTACTTC CASRRQGGKYEQYF - - TRBJ2-7 14 TRBV27
TGTGCCAGCAGCTTCAATCAGCCCCAGCATTTT CASSFNQPQHF - - TRBJ1-5 11 TRBV5-5
TGTGCCAGCAGTTTTAGGAGCGTCGCGAACACCGGGGAGCTGTTTTTT CASSFRSVANTGELFF few - TRBJ2-2 16 TRBV12-3/TRBV12-4
TGTGCCAGCAGCTCCGAACCGGGACAGGGCTCGACCGGAGGCTCACCCCTCCACTTT CASSSEPGQGSTGGSPLHF - TRBD1 TRBJ1-6 19 TRBV11-3
TGCAGCGTCACCAGGGACACAGATACGCAGTATTTT CSVTRDTDTQYF - - TRBJ2-3 12 TRBV29-1
TGTGCCACCAGCAGAGAGAGCCTATCGGGGGGCCCCTACGAGCAGTACTTC CATSRESLSGGPYEQYF - - TRBJ2-7 17 TRBV15
TGTGCCAGCAGCACCGGGGACGGTCATCCGACCGGGGAGCTGTTTTTT CASSTGDGHPTGELFF few - TRBJ2-2 16 TRBV7-6
TGCGCCAGCAGCCTGACTGGGGGGATAAATGAAAAACTGTTTTTT CASSLTGGINEKLFF - - TRBJ1-4 15 TRBV4-3
TGTGCCAGCAGCTTGGGGGTCAATGAGCAGTTCTTC CASSLGVNEQFF many - TRBJ2-1 12 TRBV5-1
TGTGCCAGCAGCCTATCGGGACAGGGCTACGAGCAGTACTTC CASSLSGQGYEQYF many TRBD1 TRBJ2-7 14 TRBV5-1
TGTGCCAGTAGAAATTCCGGGGCTCGAGTCTACACCTTC CASRNSGARVYTF - - TRBJ1-2 13 TRBV19
TGTGCCAGCAGGTCCTCGGGACAGGGAATCAATGAGCAGTTCTTC CASRSSGQGINEQFF - TRBD1 TRBJ2-1 15 TRBV9
TGTGCCAGCAGGGGGGACCACTCCACAGATACGCAGTATTTT CASRGDHSTDTQYF - - TRBJ2-3 14 TRBV2
TGTGCCAGCAGCCAAGATGGGTTAGCGCCAGCCTACGAGCAGTACTTC CASSQDGLAPAYEQYF - - TRBJ2-7 16 TRBV4-2
TGCGCCAGCAGTCAGGAGGTTACTAACACTGAAGCTTTCTTT CASSQEVTNTEAFF - - TRBJ1-1 14 TRBV5-1
TGTGCCAGCAGCTTCCGGGACGACACTGAAGCTTTCTTT CASSFRDDTEAFF few - TRBJ1-1 13 TRBV7-9
TGTGCCAGCAGTCCTGGGACAGGGGGGTTTCTAGGAGCTAATGAAAAACTGTTTTTT CASSPGTGGFLGANEKLFF few TRBD1 TRBJ1-4 19 TRBV6-5
TGTGCCAGCAGCGGGACAGGGTCCCACAATGAGCAGTTCTTC CASSGTGSHNEQFF few TRBD1 TRBJ2-1 14 TRBV7-2
TGTGCCAGCAGTCAGACGTGGGGATATGGCTACACCTTC CASSQTWGYGYTF few - TRBJ1-2 13 TRBV6-2/TRBV6-3
TGTGCCAGCTCACCACTAGCGGGGGACAATGAGCAGTTCTTC CASSPLAGDNEQFF many TRBD2 TRBJ2-1 14 TRBV18
TGTGCCAGTCACCGGAGGGAGGGAGGGTCCTATAATTCACCCCTCCACTTT CASHRREGGSYNSPLHF - - TRBJ1-6 17 TRBV19
TGCAGTGCTAGTCACAGGGATGGCTACACCTTC CSASHRDGYTF - - TRBJ1-2 11 TRBV20-1
TGTGCCAGCAGCCAAGACCGGTGGGGGGAGCTGTTTTTT CASSQDRWGELFF few - TRBJ2-2 13 TRBV4-2
TGTGCCAGCAGCCCCGGGTCCGAGGGGTCCTACGAGCAGTACTTC CASSPGSEGSYEQYF - - TRBJ2-7 15 TRBV7-9
TGTGCCAGCAGTTTATCATGGTCGCAAGACTATGGCTACACCTTC CASSLSWSQDYGYTF few - TRBJ1-2 15 TRBV27
TGTGCCAGCTCTAGACTAGCGGGGACCACCGGGGAGCTGTTTTTT CASSRLAGTTGELFF few TRBD2 TRBJ2-2 15 TRBV4-2
TGTGCCTGGAGGGAGGACTACTCCTATAATTCACCCCTCCACTTT CAWREDYSYNSPLHF few - TRBJ1-6 15 TRBV30
TGTGCCAGCAGCAGAGACGGCGGCACTGAAGCTTTCTTT CASSRDGGTEAFF few - TRBJ1-1 13 TRBV6-6
TGTGCCAGCAGTCCCTGGAGCGGGAGTAGTACAGATACGCAGTATTTT CASSPWSGSSTDTQYF few TRBD2 TRBJ2-3 16 TRBV6-5
TGCAGTGCCATGGGACTAGCGGGAGGGAAATACACAGATACGCAGTATTTT CSAMGLAGGKYTDTQYF few TRBD2 TRBJ2-3 17 TRBV20-1
TGCGCCAGCAGCCAACAGCAGGCTAGCGGGTTTGAGCAGTTCTTC CASSQQQASGFEQFF - TRBD2 TRBJ2-1 15 TRBV4-3
TGTGCCAGCAGAATACAGGGGAATTTGGACGAGCAGTACTTC CASRIQGNLDEQYF - TRBD1 TRBJ2-7 14 TRBV6-6
TGTGCCACCAGTGAGAGAGCCTTCAACACAGATACGCAGTATTTT CATSERAFNTDTQYF - - TRBJ2-3 15 TRBV24-1
TGTGCCAGCAGCCCAGGTGGGAGCGGGAACTCCTACGAGCAGTACTTC CASSPGGSGNSYEQYF - TRBD2 TRBJ2-7 16 TRBV7-9
TGTGCCAGCAGTTATTACAGGGGCTCCTACAATGAGCAGTTCTTC CASSYYRGSYNEQFF few TRBD1 TRBJ2-1 15 TRBV6-5
TGTGCCAGCAGCTTAGTTTCAGGGGGCACAGATACGCAGTATTTT CASSLVSGGTDTQYF many - TRBJ2-3 15 TRBV7-6